The present entry profiles one T cell receptor (beta chain) with its context. No antigen is known for it. The source of the sample is a study of beta chain features in type 1 diabetes. Purities over 98% were achieved in all sorted populations. The CDR3 is made up of 11 amino acids. Trimming removed 4 bases from V and 5 bases from J, with 5 bases in between. Per germline, CDR1 KGHSH and CDR2 LQKENI. The sequenced template was cDNA made from the entire isolated RNA. The repertoire was sequenced with immunoSEQ multiplex PCR; TCRdb's copy has only in-frame clones and lacks some. Of over 40,000 clones in the sample, around 70% were seen once. General study results and limits: Across all four CD4+ subsets, people with type 1 diabetes showed modestly shorter TCRB CDR3s. Type 1 diabetes patients had fewer VDJ junction insertions and more deletions.

This chain uses TRBV18 with TRBJ2-5; the D is unclear. Sequenced input: Tregs from blood. This sequence was found in a woman younger than 30 with type 1 diabetes. CDR3 in amino acids: CASSLEETQYF. The CDR3 DNA reads TGTGCCAGCTCACTCGAGGAGACCCAGTACTTC.